This T cell receptor (beta chain) was profiled in a study of long-term antiretroviral therapy in people with HIV (dated by TCRdb to between 2022 and 2023). With respect to the entire study: The earliest samples were collected approximately a decade before the 2015 WHO recommendation for immediate ART, a period when ART was typically delayed until CD4 counts fell. No cross-contamination during QIAcube processing was seen in test extractions of a monoclonal T-cell line run alongside 30 to 35 polyclonal samples. A total of 192 cryopreserved PBMC samples were contributed to the cohort by 30 adults with confirmed HIV infection, with samples collected serially over a mean of roughly six years (range 1-12). Of the approximately 28 participants with HIV, about a dozen were female. Whether ART initiation and durable HIV suppression were associated with changes in peripheral blood TRB repertoire composition and diversity was tested in a retrospective serial study. What the authors observed across the whole study: Because pre-ART samples had limited cell numbers, unsorted PBMC were profiled rather than sorted CD4+ and CD8+ T cells. The repertoire was dominated across all time points by expanded TRB clones identified before ART initiation, although this dominance was seen to fluctuate and to decrease in many PLHIV after ART. Compared with controls, HIV repertoires had narrower CDR3 length ranges, and the network structure pointed to an antigen-experienced repertoire that shifted only slightly toward naive after ART. No data were available on ART adherence, viral resistance or therapy changes, limiting inferences about post-ART repertoire changes. Since PBMC availability was limited, sequencing covered only the TCR beta chain, with no alpha chain pairing. The samples span the years 2004 to 2017, and the ART regimens used may be less effective than current regimens. Starting ART was linked to a significant rise in TRB diversity, yet even with long-term ART the diversity remained significantly lower than in transplant donor controls.

About this clone itself: What this receptor recognizes is not known. Base qualities are not recorded, but no much larger clone differs from it by a single base.

CDR1 and CDR2, per the germline V gene, are MNHNS and SASEGT. Relative to germline, V is missing 0 bases and J is missing 3 bases, with 1 base of the junction outside any gene match. The CDR3 measures 14 amino acids from cysteine to phenylalanine. Of all the DNA, just the CDR3 is kept, 42 bases in frame from base 1. The immunoSEQ hsTCRB v3.0 assay was used at survey level resolution to sequence the TRB variable region. A depth of roughly 35,000-55,000 T-cell genomes per sample was targeted for TRB sequencing. TRB libraries were pooled and sequenced on an Illumina MiSeq using a v3 150-cycle kit. The authors processed their data as follows. Repertoire analysis ran in R within a reproducible Nextflow workflow covering QC, data transformation and analysis. Custom analyses were implemented in LymphoSeq2, an R package for AIRR-Seq data exploration. A handful of samples that yielded fewer than 5000 total TRB sequences were excluded, so that around 190 HIV repertoires were analyzed. Of the roughly 180 retained HIV repertoires, about 59 were collected before and roughly 130 after ART initiation. Each repertoire was downsampled to 5000 TRB nucleotide sequences, and summary statistics were averaged across 100 downsampling iterations. TRB sequences were retained for analysis only if CDR3 regions of at least seven amino acids were present. A Shannon entropy-derived clonality score and the Gini coefficient were used to measure diversity. In the repertoire networks, any two of the top 5000 CDR3 amino acid sequences were linked whenever the two sequences differed by an edit distance of one. Antigen specificity groups and MHC restriction were predicted for TRB CDR3 amino acid sequences with GLIPH2. CDR3 amino acid sequences were matched against VDJdb and McPAS-TCR to flag known CMV, EBV, HIV or tissue antigen associations. Pre-ART, post-ART and control groups were compared with Wilcoxon signed-rank tests and Holm-Bonferroni correction. TCRdb retrieved this table from immuneACCESS and kept in-frame rearrangements only. Not all clones are present; in checked studies, unresolved V genes account for under half, and no reason is known for the remainder. V and J calls and clone size follow that table, whereas D and trimming were derived from the DNA. A total of roughly 18,000 clones appear in this sample, about nine tenths of them only once. Approximately 9.7% of the sample is in the top ten clones.

To be included, a participant needed at least one PBMC sample from before ART initiation plus at least two post-ART samples. All participants with HIV were treated in the United States of America. Before DNA extraction, cryopreserved samples of roughly 0.9-11 million PBMC were thawed and then washed. At the time of the earliest PBMC sample for each participant with HIV, ages ranged from about 20 to 55 years. Each participant contributed PBMC samples from 1-4 timepoints before ART initiation and 2-8 timepoints after ART initiation, with a median of 7 samples. Serial HIV viral load, CD4+ T-cell count, ART history and demographic data were obtained for every participant. A Qiagen kit on a QIAcube was used to extract genomic DNA from unsorted PBMC, with samples processed in batches of 12.

The clonotype originates from a man aged 45 to 65 with HIV. This specimen was unsorted PBMCs, taken 3 years after starting antiretroviral therapy. The sequence joins TRBV6-1 to TRBJ2-7, with 8 middle bases fitting TRBD2. The CDR3 amino acid sequence is: CASSEASGGYEQYF. The DNA is as follows: TGTGCCAGCAGTGAAGCCAGCGGGGGCTACGAGCAGTACTTC.